This T cell receptor (beta chain) was identified in a study of multiple sclerosis patients with progressive multifocal leukoencephalopathy. Assay used: immunoSEQ multiplex PCR; TCRdb lists only in-frame clones, some missing. The sample records approximately 30,000 clones, roughly 86% being singletons. CDR1 and CDR2 from the germline V gene are MDHEN and SYDVKM. This CDR3 has 15 residues. V was clipped by 4 bases and J by 6 bases; unmatched bases: 8. Time point here: time of PML onset. The source material was PBMCs, sampled from a patient treated with natalizumab. The clonotype comes from a middle-aged woman with progressive multifocal leukoencephalopathy. V is TRBV28 and J is TRBJ2-1, with 8 bases aligning to TRBD1. The CDR3: CASSSTGTGINEQFF. The CDR3 coding sequence is TGTGCCAGCAGTTCCACCGGGACAGGTATCAATGAGCAGTTCTTC.